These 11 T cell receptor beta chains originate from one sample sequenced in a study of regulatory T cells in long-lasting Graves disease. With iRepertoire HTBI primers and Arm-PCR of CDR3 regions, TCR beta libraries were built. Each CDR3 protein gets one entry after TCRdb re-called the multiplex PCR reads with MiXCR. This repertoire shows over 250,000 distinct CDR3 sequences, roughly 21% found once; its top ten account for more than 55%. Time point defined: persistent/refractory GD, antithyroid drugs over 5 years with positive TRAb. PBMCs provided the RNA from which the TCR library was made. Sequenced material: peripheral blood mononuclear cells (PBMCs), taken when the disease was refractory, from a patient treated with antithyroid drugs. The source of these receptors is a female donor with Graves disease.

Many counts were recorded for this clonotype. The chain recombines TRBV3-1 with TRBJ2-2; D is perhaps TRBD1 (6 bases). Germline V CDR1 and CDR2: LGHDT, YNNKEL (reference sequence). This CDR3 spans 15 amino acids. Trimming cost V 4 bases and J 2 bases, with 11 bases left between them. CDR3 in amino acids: CASSRDTINTGELFF. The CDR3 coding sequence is TGTGCCAGCAGCCGGGACACGATCAACACCGGGGAGCTGTTTTTT.

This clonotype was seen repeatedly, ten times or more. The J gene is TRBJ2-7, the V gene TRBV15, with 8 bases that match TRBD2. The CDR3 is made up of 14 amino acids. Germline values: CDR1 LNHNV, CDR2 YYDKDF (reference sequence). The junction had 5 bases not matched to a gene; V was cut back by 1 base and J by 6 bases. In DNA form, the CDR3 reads TGTGCCACCAGCAGAGCCTATACTAGCGGCGAGCAGTACTTC. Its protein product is CATSRAYTSGEQYF.

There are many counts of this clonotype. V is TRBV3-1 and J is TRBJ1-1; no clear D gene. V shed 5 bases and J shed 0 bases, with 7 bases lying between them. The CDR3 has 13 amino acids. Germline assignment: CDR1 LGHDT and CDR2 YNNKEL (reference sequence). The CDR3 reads CASSWALNTEAFF. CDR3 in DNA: TGTGCCAGCAGCTGGGCGCTGAACACTGAAGCTTTCTTT.

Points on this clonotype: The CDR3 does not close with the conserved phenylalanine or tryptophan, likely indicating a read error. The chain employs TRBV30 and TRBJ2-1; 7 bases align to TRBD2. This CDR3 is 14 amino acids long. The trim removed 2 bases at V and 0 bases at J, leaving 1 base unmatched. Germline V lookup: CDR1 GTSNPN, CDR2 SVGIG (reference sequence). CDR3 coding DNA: TGTGCCTGGAGTCGCGGGAGCTCCTACAATGAGCAGTTCTCC. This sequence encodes CAWSRGSSYNEQFS.

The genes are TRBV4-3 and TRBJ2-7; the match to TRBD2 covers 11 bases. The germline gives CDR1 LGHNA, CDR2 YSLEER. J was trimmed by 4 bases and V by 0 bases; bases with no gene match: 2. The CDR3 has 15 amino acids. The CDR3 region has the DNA TGCGCCAGCAGCCAAGACGGGACTAGCGGATACGAGCAGTACTTC. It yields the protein CASSQDGTSGYEQYF.

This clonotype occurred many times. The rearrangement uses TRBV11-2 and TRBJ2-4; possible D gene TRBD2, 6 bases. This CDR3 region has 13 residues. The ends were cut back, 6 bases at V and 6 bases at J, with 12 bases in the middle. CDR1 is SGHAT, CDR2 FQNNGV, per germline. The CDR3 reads CASRETSRNIQYF. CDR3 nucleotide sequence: TGTGCCAGCAGGGAGACTAGTCGAAACATTCAGTACTTC. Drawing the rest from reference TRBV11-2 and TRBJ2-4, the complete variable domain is EAGVAQSPRYKIIEKRQSVAFWCNPISGHATLYWYQQILGQGPKLLIQFQNNGVVDDSQLPKDRFSAERLKGVDSTLKIQPAKLEDSAVYLCASRETSRNIQYFGAGTRLSVL.

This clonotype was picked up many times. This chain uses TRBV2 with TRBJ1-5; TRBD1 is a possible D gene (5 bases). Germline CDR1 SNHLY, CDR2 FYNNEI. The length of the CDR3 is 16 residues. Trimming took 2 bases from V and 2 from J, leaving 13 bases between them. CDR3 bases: TGTGCCAGCAGTGAAAGGGGAATGGGGGGCAATCAGCCCCAGCATTTT. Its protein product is CASSERGMGGNQPQHF.

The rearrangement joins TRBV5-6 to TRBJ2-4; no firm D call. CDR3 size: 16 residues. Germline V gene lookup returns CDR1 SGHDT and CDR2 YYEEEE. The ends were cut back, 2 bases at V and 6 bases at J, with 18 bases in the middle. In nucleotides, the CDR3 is TGTGCCAGCAGCTTCTACTCTTTAGCCCGGTTAAACATTCAGTACTTC. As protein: CASSFYSLARLNIQYF.

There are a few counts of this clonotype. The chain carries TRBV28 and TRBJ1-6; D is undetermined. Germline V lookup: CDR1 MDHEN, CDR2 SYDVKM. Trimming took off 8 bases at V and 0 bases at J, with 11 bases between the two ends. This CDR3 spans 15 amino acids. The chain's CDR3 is CASGRSSSYNSPLHF. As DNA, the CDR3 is TGTGCCAGCGGACGGTCTAGCTCCTATAATTCACCCCTCCACTTT.

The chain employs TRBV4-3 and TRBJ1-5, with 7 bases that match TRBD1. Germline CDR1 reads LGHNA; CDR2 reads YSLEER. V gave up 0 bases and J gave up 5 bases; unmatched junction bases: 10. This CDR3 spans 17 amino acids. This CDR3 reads CASSQDTGRGFDQPQHF. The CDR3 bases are TGCGCCAGCAGCCAAGATACCGGCAGGGGGTTTGATCAGCCCCAGCATTTT.

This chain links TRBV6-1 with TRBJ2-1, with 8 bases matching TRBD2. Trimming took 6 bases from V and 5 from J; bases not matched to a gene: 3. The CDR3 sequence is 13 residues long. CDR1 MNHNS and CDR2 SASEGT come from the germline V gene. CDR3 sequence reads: CASRLAADNEQFF. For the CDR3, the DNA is TGTGCCAGCAGACTAGCGGCGGACAATGAGCAGTTCTTC.